These 2 T cell receptor beta chains were all obtained from the same sample, sequenced in a study of T cells after yellow fever vaccination. TCRdb reanalysed the 5' RACE reads using MiXCR and keeps one entry per CDR3 protein. The table lists around 600,000 distinct CDR3 sequences, approximately 13% of them singletons. Material: PBMCs, obtained on the day of the yellow fever booster vaccination. The receptors were sampled from a man in his thirties or forties who received the YFV17D yellow fever vaccine.

The chain is built from TRBV7-9 and TRBJ2-1; 7 bases line up with TRBD1. The CDR3 is 14 residues long. Per germline, CDR1 SEHNR and CDR2 FQNEAQ (reference sequence). V lost 5 bases and J lost 7; bases outside the gene matches: 8. The CDR3, as DNA: TGTGCCAGCAGCCAGTCAGGGGGTACGAATGAGCAGTTCTTC. This translates into CASSQSGGTNEQFF. Combining the CDR3 with reference TRBV7-9 and TRBJ2-1 gives the whole variable domain DTGVSQNPRHKITKRGQNVTFRCDPISEHNRLYWYRQTLGQGPEFLTYFQNEAQLEKSRLLSDRFSAERPKGSFSTLEIQRTEQGDSAMYLCASSQSGGTNEQFFGPGTRLTVL.

This clonotype was detected only a few times. The rearrangement joins TRBV7-3 to TRBJ2-1; D perhaps matches TRBD2 (6 bases). This CDR3 comprises 15 residues. V was clipped by 1 base and J by 2 bases, with 9 bases between them. Germline loops: CDR1 SGHTA, CDR2 FQGTGA. The CDR3 DNA reads as TGTGCCAGCAGCTTAAGCGCTAGCGCCTACAATGAGCAGTTCTTC. This codes for CASSLSASAYNEQFF.